This T cell receptor (beta chain) was identified during a study of CD8 T cells in Susac syndrome (dated by TCRdb to about 2019). About the study as a whole: Among the sequenced Susac syndrome patients, six had clinically active disease and eight were in clinical remission. Susac syndrome patients were therapy-naive, on corticosteroids (some also receiving IVIg), or on IVIg alone at blood withdrawal. Whether CD8+ T cell activation and differentiation in Susac syndrome was antigen driven was tested using repertoire sequencing.

Regarding this clonotype: The antigen this receptor binds is unknown. No much larger clone is present one base from it, and per-base qualities are unavailable.

High-throughput TCR beta sequencing profiled peripheral blood CD8+ and CD4+ T cells from healthy donors, Susac syndrome patients and multiple sclerosis patients. The Susac syndrome patients fulfilled recently defined diagnostic criteria for either definite or probable disease. Bulk CD8+ and CD4+ T cells were purified by magnetic negative isolation, while CD8+ TEMRA cells were enriched using FACS. Blood was collected in EDTA tubes and processed within 24 hours, with PBMCs isolated through density gradient centrifugation. PBMCs intended for TCR sequencing were frozen in liquid nitrogen and were later thawed in a 37 degrees C water bath. Purity of sorted or isolated CD4+, CD8+ and CD8+ TEMRA cells was at least 90%. RNA was extracted with the RNeasy kit and 0.5 to 1 ug was reverse transcribed using random hexamers. The immunoSEQ multiplex PCR assay, covering 54 Vbeta and 13 Jbeta segments, was used to amplify TCR beta CDR3 regions. To correct PCR amplification bias, a synthetic template baseline was used for both primer optimization and computational correction. As for the authors' bioinformatics: Reads were annotated to V, D and J genes per IMGT and analyzed with immunoSEQ Analyzer, keeping only productive sequences. Clonality was calculated as one minus the Shannon entropy normalized by log2 of the number of productive unique sequences. For each patient and control, public and private clones were evaluated among the 100 most prevalent clones. Susac-specific clones were defined as absent from healthy and MS cohorts, 850 to 1,300 published viral clones and other ImmuneACCESS disease sequences. Clones were called with MiXCR by TCRdb after fastp trimmed the public reads at Q25, and only in-frame beta chains were retained. Duplicate CDR3 protein sequences are folded into a single record with the most common DNA and genes. Here the V and J calls rest on TCRdb's processing, not on the authors' analysis. The sample contains under 200,000 distinct CDR3 sequences, over 75% of them found a single time. Of the sample, about 0.1% is held by the ten largest clones.

The CDR3 contains 14 residues, cysteine and phenylalanine counted. Just the 42-base CDR3 DNA is kept, in frame starting at base 1. V is cut by 7 bases and J by 5 bases, and the space between the germline ends is 15 bases. Broader findings and caveats from the paper: The study acknowledged that relatively few individuals were included in the TCR sequencing and HLA analysis. The CD4+ T cell repertoire of patients with Susac syndrome showed no detectable clonal expansion.

The chain employs TRBV12-3 or TRBV12-4 and TRBJ2-1, with the D gene not confidently named. The sample was CD4+ T cells from PBMCs. This receptor was identified in a human donor with Susac syndrome. The CDR3: CASTLLGTHNEQFF. The DNA sequence follows: TGTGCCAGCACCCTCCTCGGTACTCACAATGAGCAGTTCTTC.